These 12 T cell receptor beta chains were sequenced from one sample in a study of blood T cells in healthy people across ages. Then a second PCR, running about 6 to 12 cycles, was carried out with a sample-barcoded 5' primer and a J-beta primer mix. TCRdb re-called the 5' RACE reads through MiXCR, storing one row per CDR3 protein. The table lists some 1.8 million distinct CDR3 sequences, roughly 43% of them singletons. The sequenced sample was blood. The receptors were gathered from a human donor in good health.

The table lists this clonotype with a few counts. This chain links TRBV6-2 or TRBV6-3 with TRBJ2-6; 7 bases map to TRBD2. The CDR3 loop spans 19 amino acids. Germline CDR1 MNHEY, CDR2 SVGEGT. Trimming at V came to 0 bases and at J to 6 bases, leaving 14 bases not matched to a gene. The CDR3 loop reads CASSYSPSGVHTEANVLTF. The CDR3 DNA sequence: TGTGCCAGCAGTTACTCGCCGAGCGGGGTGCATACTGAGGCCAACGTCCTGACTTTC.

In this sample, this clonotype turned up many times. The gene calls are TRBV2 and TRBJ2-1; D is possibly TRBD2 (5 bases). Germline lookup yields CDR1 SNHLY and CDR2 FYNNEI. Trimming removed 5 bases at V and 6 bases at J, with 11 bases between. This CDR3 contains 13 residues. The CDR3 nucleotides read TGTGCCAGCAGTCCTGGACGGGGCAATGAGCAGTTCTTC. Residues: CASSPGRGNEQFF. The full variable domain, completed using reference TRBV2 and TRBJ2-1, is EPEVTQTPSHQVTQMGQEVILRCVPISNHLYFYWYRQILGQKVEFLVSFYNNEISEKSEIFDDQFSVERPDGSNFTLKIRSTKLEDSAMYFCASSPGRGNEQFFGPGTRLTVL.

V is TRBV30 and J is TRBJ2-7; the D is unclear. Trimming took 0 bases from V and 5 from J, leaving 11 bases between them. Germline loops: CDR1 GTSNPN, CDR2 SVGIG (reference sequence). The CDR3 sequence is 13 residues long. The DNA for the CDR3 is TGTGCCTGGAGTGTACAAGGGTACCACGAGCAGTACTTC. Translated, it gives CAWSVQGYHEQYF.

The CDR3 DNA sequence: TGTGCCAGCAGCGCTCAGGGGACATTCACGACCGGGGAGCTGTTTTTT. This sequence encodes CASSAQGTFTTGELFF. The chain joins TRBV2 to TRBJ2-2; perhaps TRBD1 as D (6 bases). CDR1 is SNHLY and CDR2 is FYNNEI in the germline V gene. CDR3 length: 16 amino acids. V shed 6 bases and J shed 5 bases, with 19 bases lying between them.

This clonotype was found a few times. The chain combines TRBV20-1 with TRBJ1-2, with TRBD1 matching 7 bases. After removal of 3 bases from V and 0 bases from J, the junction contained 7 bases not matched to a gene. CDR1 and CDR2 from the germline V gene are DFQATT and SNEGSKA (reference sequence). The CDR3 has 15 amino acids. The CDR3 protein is CSASGGTATNYGYTF. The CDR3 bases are TGCAGTGCTAGCGGGGGGACAGCTACTAACTATGGCTACACCTTC.

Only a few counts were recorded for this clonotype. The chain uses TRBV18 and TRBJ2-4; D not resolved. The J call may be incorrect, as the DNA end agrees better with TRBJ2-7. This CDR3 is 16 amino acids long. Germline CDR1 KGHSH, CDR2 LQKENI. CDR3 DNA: TGTGCCAGCTCACCAAATCCCCGAGCTCAAAAAAACGAGCAGTACTTC. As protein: CASSPNPRAQKNEQYF.

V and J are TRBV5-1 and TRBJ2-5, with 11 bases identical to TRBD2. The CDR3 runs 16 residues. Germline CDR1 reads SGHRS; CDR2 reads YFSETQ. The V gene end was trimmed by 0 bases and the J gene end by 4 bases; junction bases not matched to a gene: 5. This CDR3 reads CASSLDLAGGGETQYF. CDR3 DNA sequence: TGCGCCAGCAGCTTGGATCTAGCGGGGGGTGGAGAGACCCAGTACTTC.

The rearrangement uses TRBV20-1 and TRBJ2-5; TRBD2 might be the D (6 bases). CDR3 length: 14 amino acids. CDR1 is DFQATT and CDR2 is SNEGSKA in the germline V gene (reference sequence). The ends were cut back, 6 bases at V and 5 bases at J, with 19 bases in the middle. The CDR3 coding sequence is TGCAGTGCCCACGAACCGACTAGTTCGGAGACCCAGTACTTC. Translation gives CSAHEPTSSETQYF.

The CDR3 nucleotides are TGTGCCAGCAGCTTAGCGGGGGGTGGCGGCTACGAGCAGTACTTC. This sequence encodes CASSLAGGGGYEQYF. This chain uses TRBV7-2 with TRBJ2-7; possibly TRBD2 for D (6 bases). This CDR3 region has 15 residues. Germline CDR1 and CDR2: SGHTA and FQGNSA. Trimming left V 0 bases short and J 3 bases short, with 12 bases between. The whole variable domain, remainder taken from reference TRBV7-2 and TRBJ2-7, is GAGVSQSPSNKVTEKGKDVELRCDPISGHTALYWYRQSLGQGLEFLIYFQGNSAPDKSGLPSDRFSAERTGGSVSTLTIQRTQQEDSAVYLCASSLAGGGGYEQYFGPGTRLTVT.

The CDR3 DNA reads TGTGCCAGCAGCCCACTTTTGGGCAGAGCGAAAAACATTCAGTACTTC. It codes for CASSPLLGRAKNIQYF. This rearrangement joins TRBV6-2 or TRBV6-3 to TRBJ2-4; D call uncertain. This CDR3 is 16 amino acids long. Trimming removed 6 bases at V and 4 bases at J, with 19 bases between. The V gene's germline CDR1 is MNHEY and CDR2 SVGEGT.

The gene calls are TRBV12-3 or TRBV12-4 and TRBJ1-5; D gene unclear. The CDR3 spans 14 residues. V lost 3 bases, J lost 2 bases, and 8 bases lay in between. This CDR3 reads CASSLINGNQPQHF. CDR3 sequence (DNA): TGTGCCAGCAGTTTGATCAACGGCAATCAGCCCCAGCATTTT.

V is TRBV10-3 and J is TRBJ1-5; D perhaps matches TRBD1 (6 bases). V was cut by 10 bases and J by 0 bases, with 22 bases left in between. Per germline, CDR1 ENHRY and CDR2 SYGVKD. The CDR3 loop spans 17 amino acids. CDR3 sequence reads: CATDPGQFVSSNQPQHF. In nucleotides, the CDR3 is TGTGCCACTGATCCCGGACAGTTCGTATCTAGCAATCAGCCCCAGCATTTT.